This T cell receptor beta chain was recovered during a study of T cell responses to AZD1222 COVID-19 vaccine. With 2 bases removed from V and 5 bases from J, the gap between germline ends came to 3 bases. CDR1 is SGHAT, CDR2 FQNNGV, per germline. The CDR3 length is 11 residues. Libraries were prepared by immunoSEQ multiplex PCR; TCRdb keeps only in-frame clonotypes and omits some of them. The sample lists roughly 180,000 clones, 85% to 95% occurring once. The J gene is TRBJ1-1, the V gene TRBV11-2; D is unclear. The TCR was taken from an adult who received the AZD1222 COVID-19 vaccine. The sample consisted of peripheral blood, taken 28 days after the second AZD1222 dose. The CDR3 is CASSLWTEAFF. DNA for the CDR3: TGTGCCAGCAGCTTATGGACTGAAGCTTTCTTT.